Included here is one TCR beta chain sequence, with context. The antigen this receptor binds is unknown. No qualities accompany the bases; no much larger clone lies one base away. The data were taken from a study of Ad26.COV2.S vaccination and SARS-CoV-2 variants (TCRdb year 2021). Notes on the research overall: Donors in the vaccine arm were drawn from COV1001, a phase I-IIa trial of Ad26.COV2.S in healthy adults that was multicentre, randomized, double-blind and placebo-controlled. Ad26.COV2.S was administered intramuscularly at a dose of 5x10^10 or 1x10^11 viral particles, either as one shot or as two shots given 56 days apart. TCRbeta repertoire sequencing was used to assess the specificity and breadth of SARS-CoV-2-reactive T cell receptors after Ad26.COV2.S vaccination. The TCR-sequenced set comprised around 30 samples: around 20 Ad26.COV2.S vaccine recipients, 5 placebo recipients and 8 SARS-CoV-2 convalescent individuals. Trial participants were randomized into five groups of five: low-dose or high-dose Ad26.COV2.S given once or twice, or placebo on both occasions. Throughout the experiments and outcome assessment, investigators stayed blinded to trial group allocation. Overall study results and their limits: Higher spike-specific TCR breadth was observed in Ad26.COV2.S recipients than in placebo recipients (P = 0.0014). The study was not powered for comparison of responses between vaccine doses or regimens. After vaccination, substantial breadth of spike-specific CD8+ and CD4+ T cell responses was reported. Non-spike TCR breadth was comparable between vaccine and placebo recipients, consistent with the vaccine containing only spike. The authors noted that the TCR breadth and depth analyses may have underestimated total T cell responses.

Relative to germline, V is 6 bases shorter and J is 4 bases shorter, with 12 bases between their ends. The CDR3 holds 13 amino acids from the cysteine to the phenylalanine. Just CDR3 DNA is preserved here, 39 bases in frame from base 1. From a lookup of the germline V gene (reference sequence), CDR1 and CDR2 are LNHDA and SQIVND. The immunoSEQ Assay was used to sequence TCRbeta CDR3 regions. After extraction, genomic DNA underwent amplification by bias-controlled multiplex PCR, followed by high-throughput sequencing. Regarding the original processing steps: Collapsing and filtering of sequences were performed to quantify the absolute abundance of each unique TCRbeta CDR3 region. T cell fraction was estimated by normalizing TCRbeta template counts to usable DNA, with usable DNA measured through amplification of reference genes found in all nucleated cells. Repertoire TCRs were annotated as SARS-CoV-2-specific when V gene, CDR3 amino acid sequence and J gene were exactly matched to a known reactive TCR set. The reference SARS-CoV-2 TCR set was obtained from MIRA and was filtered for enrichment in COVID-19-positive ImmuneCODE repertoires, whereby public or cross-reactive TCRs were removed. Based on the MIRA antigens, annotated TCRs were further analysed at the level of specific ORF or position within ORF. Breadth was defined as annotated unique rearrangements over total unique productive rearrangements; depth was the summed frequency of those rearrangements. Group comparisons of TCR breadth used two-sided Wilcoxon rank-sum tests. Not all clones reach the TCRdb copy of this immuneACCESS table, which keeps in-frame sequences only. Checked studies attribute under half of the gap to unresolved V genes and leave the rest unexplained. V, J and clone size derive from that table, while D and trimming were established from the DNA sequence. Across this sample there are 360,000 or so clones, with approximately 91% seen only once. The ten largest clonotypes hold 1.5% to 2% of the sample.

What the treatment or condition label conveys for this sample: roughly 19 received Ad26.COV2.S at low or high dose, single or two shots; several received placebo; per-sample allocation not given. Repertoires of vaccine and placebo recipients were sequenced from samples taken on day 63 after the first injection. Cohort 1b enrolled about two dozen adults aged 18-55 years at a single site in Boston, USA, between 29 July and 7 August 2020. Ad26.COV2.S consisted of a replication-incompetent adenovirus type 26 vector by which a prefusion-stabilized SARS-CoV-2 spike protein from the original Wuhan strain was expressed.

The sequenced sample was peripheral blood, obtained in a trial of Ad26.COV2.S vaccine versus placebo. This TCR came from a person aged 18-60 years who received the Ad26.COV2.S COVID-19 vaccine or a placebo. This chain joins TRBV19 to TRBJ1-2, with the D segment identity uncertain. CDR3 reads: CASSYAPSYGYTF. The DNA sequence follows: TGTGCCAGTAGCTATGCACCGTCCTATGGCTACACCTTC.